Listed below are T cell receptor beta chains from one sample, sequenced in a study of T cells in Graves' hyperthyroidism and ophthalmopathy. Each CDR3 protein is one row after TCRdb ran MiXCR on the multiplex PCR reads. The sample contains a few hundred thousand distinct CDR3 sequences, approximately 14% of which appear only once. Sequencing was carried out using blood. All receptors come from a woman in her thirties with Graves' hyperthyroidism. CDR3s include the opening cysteine and the closing phenylalanine or tryptophan. A D gene is named only where the DNA matches it firmly. Rows give clone size only sometimes, using once, few, many, or a class for an expanded clone.

v_call,clone_size,d_call,j_call,cdr3_nt,cdr3_aa
TRBV12-3/TRBV12-4,many,TRBD1,TRBJ1-5,TGTGCCAGCAGTCCCCCGAGACAGGGGGCGGCGGGCAATCAGCCCCAGCATTTT,CASSPPRQGAAGNQPQHF
TRBV29-1,few,NA,TRBJ1-2,TGCAGCGTTGAGGACGGGTATGGCTACACCTTC,CSVEDGYGYTF
TRBV7-2,many,NA,TRBJ2-7,TGTGCCAGCAGTGCGACAGGCAGCTCCTACGAGCAGTACTTC,CASSATGSSYEQYF
TRBV7-8,NA,TRBD2,TRBJ2-7,TGTGCCAGCAGCGTTACCGGGACTAGAACCTACGAGCAGTACTTC,CASSVTGTRTYEQYF
TRBV7-2,NA,NA,TRBJ2-1,TGTGCCAGCAGCTTTTGGGCAGGCGGTTCCAATGAGCAGTTCTTC,CASSFWAGGSNEQFF
TRBV5-1,many,NA,TRBJ2-2,TGCGCCAGCAGCTTGAGTCTGGGGGACACCGGGGAGCTGTTTTTT,CASSLSLGDTGELFF
TRBV11-3,many,NA,TRBJ2-1,TGTGCCAGCAGCTTAGTCGACAGCAGTGAGCAGTTCTTC,CASSLVDSSEQFF
TRBV20-1,NA,NA,TRBJ1-5,TGCAGTGCTATACAGGGTTACCGGCCCCAGCATTTT,CSAIQGYRPQHF
TRBV4-2,many,TRBD1,TRBJ1-2,TGTGCCAGCAGCCAAGATGCCAGGGGGGCGTATGGCTACACCTTC,CASSQDARGAYGYTF
TRBV27,few,NA,TRBJ1-2,TGTGCCAGCAGACAAGGCGGGGGGATCAACTATGGCTACACCTTC,CASRQGGGINYGYTF
TRBV15,NA,TRBD1,TRBJ1-2,TGTGCCACCAGCGGCACCGGGACAGGGAACTATGGCTACACCTTC,CATSGTGTGNYGYTF
TRBV9,few,NA,TRBJ2-1,TGTGCCAGCAGCGTCGATAGCGGTGAGCAGTTCTTC,CASSVDSGEQFF
TRBV20-1,many,NA,TRBJ1-1,TGCAGTGGATCCCGAGGGGACACTGAAGCTTTCTTT,CSGSRGDTEAFF
TRBV5-1,NA,NA,TRBJ2-1,TGCGCCAGCAGCAATTCTGGACAGTTCAAGAATGAGCAGTTCTTC,CASSNSGQFKNEQFF
TRBV4-3,few,NA,TRBJ2-6,TGCGCCAGCAGCCAATCCCCCCCCCCTGGGGCCAACGTCCTGACTTTC,CASSQSPPPGANVLTF
TRBV6-9,NA,NA,TRBJ2-2,TGTGCCAGCAGTTACAAGGGCCATTCCGGGGAGCTGTTTTTT,CASSYKGHSGELFF
TRBV5-4,NA,TRBD1,TRBJ1-2,TGTGCCAGCAGCTCTTCCCAGGGGGCCAACTATGGCTACACCTTC,CASSSSQGANYGYTF
TRBV29-1,NA,NA,TRBJ1-2,TGCAACGTTGAGGGGTATGGCTACACCTTC,CNVEGYGYTF
TRBV30,many,NA,TRBJ2-1,TGTGCCTGGAGTGCCGCAGGGGATGAGCAGTTCTTC,CAWSAAGDEQFF
TRBV6-2/TRBV6-3,NA,NA,TRBJ2-1,TGTGCCAGCAGGACCAGGGACGCACTCACCGCGGAGCAGTTCTTC,CASRTRDALTAEQFF
TRBV12-3/TRBV12-4,NA,NA,TRBJ1-1,TGTGCCAGCAGTTTATGGGAAGTTGGTTCTGAAGCTTTCTTT,CASSLWEVGSEAFF
TRBV5-1,NA,NA,TRBJ2-1,TGCGCCAGCAGGATGGGGGGACAGAGCTACAATGAGCAGTTCTTC,CASRMGGQSYNEQFF
TRBV20-1,few,TRBD2,TRBJ2-2,TGCAGTGGGGTGGGTTTACTAGCGGGAGATGGCACCGGGGAGCTGTTTTTT,CSGVGLLAGDGTGELFF
TRBV30,few,NA,TRBJ2-2,TGTGCCTGGAGAGACAACCGCGGGGAGCTGTTTTTT,CAWRDNRGELFF
TRBV18,many,NA,TRBJ2-1,TGTGCCAGCTCAAAGAGAGAGGGAAATGAGCAGTTCTTC,CASSKREGNEQFF
TRBV19,NA,TRBD2,TRBJ2-5,TGTGCCAGTAGTATTCAGGCTAGCGGGGTTCAAGAGACCCAGTACTTC,CASSIQASGVQETQYF
TRBV12-5,few,NA,TRBJ1-5,TGTGCCCGGGCCCCCGGGCCCCAGCATTTT,CARAPGPQHF
TRBV5-5,many,TRBD2,TRBJ2-1,TGTGCCAGCAGCTTACCGACTAGCGGGACCCCAGCTGAAGAGCAGTTCTTC,CASSLPTSGTPAEEQFF
TRBV29-1,many,TRBD2,TRBJ2-1,TGCAGCGTTGAAGTTTCTAGCGGGAGGATCGGCCATGAGCAGTTCTTC,CSVEVSSGRIGHEQFF
TRBV7-9,few,NA,TRBJ1-2,TGTGCCAGCAGCTCCCAGTCTGAGGGTACTGGCTACACCTTC,CASSSQSEGTGYTF
TRBV7-8,few,NA,TRBJ2-5,TGTGCCAGCAGCTTTAGGACAGTTTTGGGGACCCAGTACTTC,CASSFRTVLGTQYF
TRBV6-2/TRBV6-3,many,NA,TRBJ2-3,TGTGCCAGCAGTTCCCAGCGGACGGCCTTCACAGATACGCAGTATTTT,CASSSQRTAFTDTQYF
TRBV5-6,few,TRBD1,TRBJ2-1,TGTGCCAGCAGCGGGGGACAGGGGAGATACAATGAGCAGTTCTTC,CASSGGQGRYNEQFF
TRBV19,NA,TRBD1,TRBJ2-6,TGTGCCAGTAGTACAGGGACAGGCCAGGCGGGGGCCAACGTCCTGACTTTC,CASSTGTGQAGANVLTF
TRBV6-1,few,TRBD1,TRBJ2-7,TGTGCCAGCAGTCTCCGGGACAGGATCTCCTACGAGCAGTACTTC,CASSLRDRISYEQYF